Each of the 21 T cell receptor beta chains below was sequenced from the same sample in a study of T cell repertoires in aging, cancer and after chemotherapy. The template was genomic DNA from peripheral blood, not RNA. A mixed TRB-A/B primer pool amplified rearranged TRB by multiplex touch-down PCR. TCRdb analysed the multiplex PCR reads with MiXCR anew, one entry per CDR3 protein. The table shows around 5,000 distinct CDR3 sequences, with roughly 21% occurring only once. Sequenced: blood. The receptors stem from a human donor in good health. The donor label of this sample is uncertain.

By frequency in the sample, this clonotype is medium-sized. V gene TRBV15 combines with J gene TRBJ2-5; D not resolved. The CDR3 consists of 13 residues. Germline CDR1 reads LNHNV; CDR2 reads YYDKDF (reference sequence). Trimming removed 8 bases at V and 2 bases at J, with 12 bases between. The CDR3 DNA follows: TGTGCCACCTCGTTAGGGTTGCAAGAGACCCAGTACTTC. It is translated as CATSLGLQETQYF.

V usage is TRBV20-1 and J usage is TRBJ2-3; weak D call: TRBD1 (6 bases). CDR1 and CDR2 (germline): DFQATT, SNEGSKA (reference sequence). The ends were cut back, 3 bases at V and 2 bases at J, with 18 bases in the middle. The CDR3 consists of 16 residues. The CDR3 protein is CSARLDGTRYTDTQYF. CDR3 coding DNA: TGCAGTGCTAGGCTTGACGGGACAAGATACACAGATACGCAGTATTTT.

This clonotype was seen a few times. The chain is built from TRBV19 and TRBJ1-5; 12 bases match TRBD1. The CDR3 has 19 residues. With V trimmed by 3 bases and J by 4 bases, 13 bases remained unmatched. Germline loops: CDR1 LNHDA, CDR2 SQIVND (reference sequence). In DNA, the CDR3 is TGTGCCAGTAGTATTGGCCCGGGACAGGGGGCATTTGGAAATCAGCCCCAGCATTTT. It encodes CASSIGPGQGAFGNQPQHF. The full variable domain, rest sourced from reference TRBV19 and TRBJ1-5, is DGGITQSPKYLFRKEGQNVTLSCEQNLNHDAMYWYRQDPGQGLRLIYYSQIVNDFQKGDIAEGYSVSREKKESFPLTVTSAQKNPTAFYLCASSIGPGQGAFGNQPQHFGDGTRLSIL.

By share, this clonotype counts as medium-sized. J is TRBJ2-7 and V is TRBV6-5, with 9 bases fitting TRBD2. After removal of 0 bases from V and 0 bases from J, the junction contained 6 bases not matched to a gene. The V gene's germline CDR1 is MNHEY and CDR2 SVGAGI. This CDR3 has 17 amino acids. CDR3 coding DNA: TGTGCCAGCAGTTACTCGATAGCGGGGGCGACCTCCTACGAGCAGTACTTC. Translating gives CASSYSIAGATSYEQYF.

In its sample, this clonotype ranks as medium-sized. The chain employs TRBV10-3 and TRBJ2-7, with a weak D call TRBD1 (6 bases). Germline-derived CDR1 and CDR2 are ENHRY and SYGVKD. V was clipped by 8 bases and J by 5 bases, with 10 bases between them. This CDR3 spans 11 amino acids. CDR3 in amino acids: CAIGDINEQYF. The CDR3 DNA is TGTGCCATCGGGGACATCAACGAGCAGTACTTC.

This clonotype ranks as medium-sized. V usage is TRBV19 and J usage is TRBJ1-1; D call uncertain. In germline, CDR1 is LNHDA, CDR2 SQIVND (reference sequence). The CDR3 is 12 residues long. Trimming shortened V by 3 bases and J by 6 bases, and 8 bases separated the two germline ends. DNA for the CDR3: TGTGCCAGTAGTATTATGACCTCTGAAGCTTTCTTT. It codes for CASSIMTSEAFF.

As regards this clonotype: Since a much larger clone is just one base distant, this may be a read error. The rearrangement links TRBV5-1 to TRBJ2-2, with 7 bases aligning to TRBD1. The CDR3 extends over 16 amino acids. Germline CDR1 SGHRS, CDR2 YFSETQ. This CDR3 is CDSSLADRTNTGELFF. The CDR3 region has the DNA TGCGACAGCAGCTTGGCGGACAGGACGAACACCGGGGAGCTGTTTTTT.

This clonotype is medium-sized (0.01 to 0.1%) by share. The V gene is TRBV5-4, the J gene TRBJ2-1; TRBD1 matches at 9 bases. The CDR3 is made up of 15 amino acids. The germline CDR1 and CDR2 sequences are SGHNT and YYREEE (reference sequence). J gave up 7 bases and V 3 bases, and 8 bases lay outside the gene matches. CDR3: CASSSRDRVGNEQFF. Written as DNA, the CDR3 is TGTGCCAGCAGCTCCCGGGACAGGGTCGGAAATGAGCAGTTCTTC. The variable domain in full, with the rest retrieved from reference TRBV5-4 and TRBJ2-1, is ETGVTQSPTHLIKTRGQQVTLRCSSQSGHNTVSWYQQALGQGPQFIFQYYREEENGRGNFPPRFSGLQFPNYSSELNVNALELDDSALYLCASSSRDRVGNEQFFGPGTRLTVL.

The rearrangement links TRBV20-1 to TRBJ1-3, with D maybe TRBD1 (6 bases). CDR1 and CDR2 (germline): DFQATT, SNEGSKA (reference sequence). This CDR3 has 15 amino acids. With 5 bases removed from V and 0 bases from J, the gap between germline ends came to 14 bases. CDR3 protein: CSAVTGTYSGNTIYF. DNA for the CDR3: TGCAGTGCTGTCACAGGGACCTACTCTGGAAACACCATATATTTT.

CDR3 coding DNA: TGTGCCATCACAGGGCAGGGAGATACGCAGTATTTT. Translation gives CAITGQGDTQYF. The rearrangement links TRBV10-3 to TRBJ2-3; TRBD1 might be the D (5 bases). V was cut by 7 bases and J by 5 bases, with 10 bases left in between. Germline V gives CDR1 ENHRY, CDR2 SYGVKD. The CDR3 runs to 12 residues.

This clonotype is labeled medium-sized. This chain joins TRBV5-5 and TRBJ2-2, with D unresolved. The length of the CDR3 is 15 residues. Between the trimmed V and J ends, which lost 0 bases and 3 bases, there was a span of 9 bases. Looked up from germline, CDR1 is SGHKS and CDR2 is YYEKEE (reference sequence). The CDR3: CASSLVPYYTGELFF. In DNA, the CDR3 is TGTGCCAGCAGCTTGGTGCCCTACTACACCGGGGAGCTGTTTTTT.

In its sample, this clonotype is medium-sized. This chain links TRBV5-4 with TRBJ2-2, with D unclear. The CDR3 sequence is 14 residues long. Germline values: CDR1 SGHNT, CDR2 YYREEE (reference sequence). Trimming removed 4 bases from V and 0 bases from J, with 7 bases in between. As DNA, the CDR3 is TGTGCCAGCAGCCCCCCCACGAACACCGGGGAGCTGTTTTTT. It is translated as CASSPPTNTGELFF.

CDR3 amino acids: CASSLRPRICTDTQYF. CDR3 in DNA: TGTGCCAGCAGTCTCCGACCACGGATCTGCACAGATACGCAGTATTTT. The genes are TRBV27 and TRBJ2-3; D call uncertain. CDR1 is MNHEY and CDR2 is SMNVEV in the germline V gene (reference sequence). This CDR3 is 16 amino acids long. Trimming stripped 5 bases from V and 1 base from J, with 16 bases between.

V usage is TRBV7-2 and J usage is TRBJ1-5; no clear D gene. V was cut by 5 bases and J by 7 bases, with 9 bases left in between. CDR1 is SGHTA and CDR2 is FQGNSA in the germline V gene. The CDR3 is 12 amino acids. CDR3 loop: CASSRIGQPQHF. DNA for the CDR3: TGTGCCAGCAGCCGCATAGGGCAGCCCCAGCATTTT.

This clonotype ranks as medium-sized. This chain connects TRBV12-3 or TRBV12-4 to TRBJ2-2; no firm D call. This CDR3 region has 18 residues. V was cut by 3 bases and J by 5 bases, with 22 bases left in between. CDR3: CASSFRHRTGLWTGELFF. As DNA, the CDR3 is TGTGCCAGCAGTTTTCGCCACCGGACGGGTCTGTGGACCGGGGAGCTGTTTTTT.

By share, this clonotype ranks as medium-sized. V usage is TRBV7-6 and J usage is TRBJ2-2; tentative D call: TRBD1 (6 bases). The CDR3 extends over 16 amino acids. The germline CDR1 and CDR2 sequences are SGHVS and FNYEAQ. Between the trimmed V and J ends, which lost 0 bases and 0 bases, there was a span of 8 bases. The CDR3 sequence: CASSLAGTTNTGELFF. The CDR3 DNA follows: TGTGCCAGCAGCTTAGCCGGGACAACGAACACCGGGGAGCTGTTTTTT.

The gene calls are TRBV7-9 and TRBJ2-5; 7 bases fit TRBD2. Germline CDR1 and CDR2: SEHNR and FQNEAQ (reference sequence). The length of the CDR3 is 15 residues. The DNA of the CDR3 is TGTGTCAGAAGCTTGGCCGGGCGGGGGAGGGAGACCCAGTACTTC. Its protein is CVRSLAGRGRETQYF.

This clonotype was found a few times. The rearrangement joins TRBV5-1 to TRBJ2-5; D perhaps matches TRBD1 (6 bases). CDR1 SGHRS and CDR2 YFSETQ come from the germline V gene. The CDR3 consists of 16 residues. Trimming stripped 0 bases from V and 4 bases from J, with 16 bases between. DNA of the CDR3: TGCGCCAGCAGCTTGGCCGGATACAGGGCCGGAGAGACCCAGTACTTC. The encoded protein is CASSLAGYRAGETQYF.

This clonotype qualifies as medium-sized. This chain uses TRBV6-5 with TRBJ2-1; TRBD2 agrees at 9 bases. Losses at the gene ends were 9 bases for V and 5 bases for J; bases not matched to a gene: 5. Germline lookup yields CDR1 MNHEY and CDR2 SVGAGI. The CDR3 spans 13 residues. As DNA, the CDR3 is TGTGCCAGTGAGGCGGGAGGGAACAATGAGCAGTTCTTC. It specifies CASEAGGNNEQFF.

Judged by abundance, this clonotype is medium-sized. The rearrangement links TRBV29-1 to TRBJ2-7, with D unresolved. Germline lookup yields CDR1 SQVTM and CDR2 ANQGSEA. Trimming pared 5 bases from V and 3 bases from J, leaving 17 bases between. This CDR3 contains 14 residues. CDR3 DNA sequence: TGCAGCGTTTACGCAGGTGCCAGAGGCTACGAGCAGTACTTC. Protein: CSVYAGARGYEQYF.

Relative to its sample, this clonotype is medium-sized. The J gene is TRBJ2-2, the V gene TRBV6-1; D is perhaps TRBD2 (7 bases). CDR1 is MNHNS, CDR2 SASEGT, per germline. The CDR3 runs 17 residues. With 7 bases removed from V and 5 bases from J, the gap between germline ends came to 23 bases. Here the CDR3 reads CASTGIGGGTRTGELFF. The CDR3 coding sequence is TGTGCCAGCACCGGGATTGGGGGGGGCACACGGACCGGGGAGCTGTTTTTT.